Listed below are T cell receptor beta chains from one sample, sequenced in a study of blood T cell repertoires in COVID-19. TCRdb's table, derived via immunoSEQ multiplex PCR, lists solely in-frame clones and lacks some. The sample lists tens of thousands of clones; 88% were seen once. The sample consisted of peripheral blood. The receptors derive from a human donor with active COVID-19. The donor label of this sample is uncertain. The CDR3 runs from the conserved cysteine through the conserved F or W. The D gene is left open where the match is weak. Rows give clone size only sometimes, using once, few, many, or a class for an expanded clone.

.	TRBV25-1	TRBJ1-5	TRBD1	TGTGCCAGCAGTCCTACCCGGACAGGGCACAATCAGCCCCAGCATTTT	CASSPTRTGHNQPQHF
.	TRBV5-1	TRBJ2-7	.	TGCGCCAGCAGCCTAGGTGGGCAGGGGTACTACGAGCAGTACTTC	CASSLGGQGYYEQYF
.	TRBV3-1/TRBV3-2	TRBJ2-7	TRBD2	TGTGCCAGCAGCCAAGATTGGACTAGCGGGCCTCGCGAGCAGTACTTC	CASSQDWTSGPREQYF
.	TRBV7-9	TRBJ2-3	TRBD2	TGTGCCAGCAGCTTAACGTCGCGGGAGGGCCTCCCAGATACGCAGTATTTT	CASSLTSREGLPDTQYF
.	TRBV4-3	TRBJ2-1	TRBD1	TGCGCCAGCAGCCACGAACGACAGGGGGTGTCAAATGAGCAGTTCTTC	CASSHERQGVSNEQFF
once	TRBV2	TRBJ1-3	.	TGTGCCAGCAGTGAATTGACAGGCCTCATATATTTT	CASSELTGLIYF
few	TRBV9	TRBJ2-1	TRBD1	TGTGCCAGCAGCGTGACAGGGGTCGAGCAGTTCTTC	CASSVTGVEQFF
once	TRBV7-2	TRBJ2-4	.	TGTGCCAGCAGCTTAGGAGGAGTACGCATTCAGTACTTC	CASSLGGVRIQYF
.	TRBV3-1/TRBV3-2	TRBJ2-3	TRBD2	TGTGCCAGCAGCCCTCACTCGGGGACTAGCGGGGGGGCCAACACGCAGTATTTT	CASSPHSGTSGGANTQYF
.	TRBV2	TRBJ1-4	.	TGTGCCAGCAGTGACGTGGGGGCGCCTAATGAAAAACTGTTTTTT	CASSDVGAPNEKLFF
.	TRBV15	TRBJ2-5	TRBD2	TGTGCCACGTCCGACCCTAGCGGGAGGGAGGAGACCCAGTACTTC	CATSDPSGREETQYF
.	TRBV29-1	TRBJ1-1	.	TGCAGCGCTAATAGACAGGTTGAAGCTTTCTTT	CSANRQVEAFF
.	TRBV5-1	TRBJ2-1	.	TGCGCCCGCAGCTTGGGGGCGGGGGTCGGGCCAGAGCAGTTCTTC	CARSLGAGVGPEQFF
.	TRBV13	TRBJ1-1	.	TGTGCCAGCAGCCAATTTCGGACAGCTAGAAACACTGAAGCTTTCTTT	CASSQFRTARNTEAFF
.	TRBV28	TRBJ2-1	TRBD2	TGTGCCAGCAGACTAGCGGGAGGGACCTACAATGAGCAGTTCTTC	CASRLAGGTYNEQFF
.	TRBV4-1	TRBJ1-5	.	TGCGCCAGCAGCCAAGTTCGGGCAGGGTCCGGAAGGGAGCCCCAGCATTTT	CASSQVRAGSGREPQHF
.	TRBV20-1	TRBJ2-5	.	TGCAGTGCTAGTTCGGGACAAAGAAAAGAGACCCAGTACTTC	CSASSGQRKETQYF
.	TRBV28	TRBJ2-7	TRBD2	TGTGCCAGCAGTGCCCCGGAAGCGGGAGGCCACGAGCAGTACTTC	CASSAPEAGGHEQYF
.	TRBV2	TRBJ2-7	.	TGTGCCAGCAGCGGGGAGCGCGAGCAGTACTTC	CASSGEREQYF
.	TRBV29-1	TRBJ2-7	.	TGCAGCGTTGTGACAGGAGCGACCTACGAGCAGTACTTC	CSVVTGATYEQYF
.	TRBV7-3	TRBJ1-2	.	TGTGCCAGCAGCTTAACCCCAGGAAACTATGGCTACACCTTC	CASSLTPGNYGYTF
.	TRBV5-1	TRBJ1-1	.	TGCGCCAGCAGCTTGGATATGACCCGGAGGGGCACTGAAGCTTTCTTT	CASSLDMTRRGTEAFF
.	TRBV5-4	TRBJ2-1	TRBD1	TGTGCCAGCAGCCTTGGGACAGGGGTACTAGCGGACCACAATGAGCAGTTCTTC	CASSLGTGVLADHNEQFF
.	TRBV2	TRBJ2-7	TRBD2	TGTGCCAGCAAAGGACTAGAAAGTTACGAGCAGTACTTC	CASKGLESYEQYF